This T cell receptor beta chain was identified during a study of blood T cell repertoires in COVID-19. Study background: Sites in the United States, Italy and Spain provided acute and convalescent COVID-19 samples. Sources were T cells, B-cell-depleted T cells, or PBMCs; the material itself was cDNA or gDNA.

V dropped 1 base and J dropped 6 bases, with 10 bases sitting between them. This CDR3 contains 13 residues. The germline V gene encodes CDR1 LGHNA and CDR2 YSLEER. In the original analysis: Reference gene primer amplification in the assay estimated nucleated cell counts. The protocol was immunoSEQ multiplex PCR, while the TCRdb copy is restricted to in-frame clones and leaves out a portion. That table gives V, J and clone size, and the DNA gave D and trimming. This sample has 250,000 or so clones, with roughly 80% found just once. The chain couples TRBV4-3 to TRBJ2-7, with TRBD2 as a possible D gene (6 bases). Sequencing was done on a sample of peripheral blood. The sequence was collected from a man between 60 and 75 years old with acute or convalescent COVID-19. CDR3 amino acids: CASSQGLEGEQYF. The CDR3 DNA is TGCGCCAGCAGCCAAGGACTGGAGGGCGAGCAGTACTTC.